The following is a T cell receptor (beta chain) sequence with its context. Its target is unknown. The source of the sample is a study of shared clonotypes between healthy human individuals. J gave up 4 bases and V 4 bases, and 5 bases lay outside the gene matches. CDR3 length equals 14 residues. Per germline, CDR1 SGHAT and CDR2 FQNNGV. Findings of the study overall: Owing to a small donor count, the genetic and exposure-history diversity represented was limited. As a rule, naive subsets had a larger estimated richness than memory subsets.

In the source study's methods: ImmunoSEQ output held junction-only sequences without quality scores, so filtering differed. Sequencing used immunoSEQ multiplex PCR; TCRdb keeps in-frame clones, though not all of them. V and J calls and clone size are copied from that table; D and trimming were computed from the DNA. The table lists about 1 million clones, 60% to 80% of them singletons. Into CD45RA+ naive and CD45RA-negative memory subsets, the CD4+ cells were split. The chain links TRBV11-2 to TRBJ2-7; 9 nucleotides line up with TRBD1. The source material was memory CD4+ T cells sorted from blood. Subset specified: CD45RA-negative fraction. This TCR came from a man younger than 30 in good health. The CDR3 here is CASSWGQGGYEQYF. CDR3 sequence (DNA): TGTGCCAGCAGCTGGGGACAGGGTGGGTACGAGCAGTACTTC.